Shown below are 26 T cell receptor beta chains from a single sample sequenced in a study of TIL therapy for anti-PD-1-resistant metastatic lung cancer. Sequencing used immunoSEQ v3. Here immunoSEQ multiplex PCR was the method, and the copy in TCRdb shows in-frame clones only, minus some. The sample carries about 60,000 clones, approximately 69% recorded once. Time point in this sample: pre-treatment sample, taken before nivolumab and TIL therapy. Material: blood, obtained at baseline. The receptors shown here come from a person between 25 and 80 years old with non-small cell lung cancer.

This clone occurred a few times. The J gene is TRBJ1-1, the V gene TRBV30; D unclear. Germline assignment: CDR1 GTSNPN and CDR2 SVGIG (reference sequence). V dropped 6 bases and J dropped 0 bases, with 14 bases sitting between them. The CDR3 runs to 14 residues. This CDR3 reads CACTLGSLNTEAFF. The CDR3 DNA reads as TGTGCCTGTACCCTCGGCAGCCTGAACACTGAAGCTTTCTTT.

The chain links TRBV19 to TRBJ2-1, with 11 bases fitting TRBD1. This CDR3 comprises 14 residues. V lost 5 bases and J lost 9; bases outside the gene matches: 6. Germline assignment: CDR1 LNHDA and CDR2 SQIVND (reference sequence). The CDR3 here is CASSPGQGVLEQFF. The CDR3 DNA reads as TGTGCCAGTAGTCCGGGACAGGGGGTCCTTGAGCAGTTCTTC. The entire variable domain, with the rest obtained from reference TRBV19 and TRBJ2-1, is as follows: DGGITQSPKYLFRKEGQNVTLSCEQNLNHDAMYWYRQDPGQGLRLIYYSQIVNDFQKGDIAEGYSVSREKKESFPLTVTSAQKNPTAFYLCASSPGQGVLEQFFGPGTRLTVL.

Details on this clone: An end of the junction does not agree with germline; a read error may underlie this. The V and J genes are TRBV5-4 and TRBJ2-1, with D possibly called TRBD1 or TRBD2 (6 bases each). Germline V CDR1 and CDR2: SGHNT, YYREEE (reference sequence). The CDR3 runs 15 residues. Written as DNA, the CDR3 is TGTGCCAGCAGATTGGGGGGACACCCTGATAATGAGCAGTTCTTC. It specifies CASRLGGHPDNEQFF.

The CDR3, as DNA: TGTGCCAGCAGCTTGGGGCGGGGGGCCTTTAACTATGGCTACACCTTC. Its translation: CASSLGRGAFNYGYTF. This sequence joins TRBV5-6 and TRBJ1-2; maybe TRBD1 (6 bases). Germline assignment: CDR1 SGHDT and CDR2 YYEEEE. The CDR3 length is 16 residues. V gave up 0 bases and J gave up 1 base, with 13 bases separating them.

This rearrangement joins TRBV12-5 to TRBJ2-2; D might be TRBD1 (6 bases). The CDR3 totals 16 residues. Germline assignment: CDR1 LGHNT and CDR2 FRNRAP. V was cut by 5 bases and J by 7 bases, with 20 bases left in between. The CDR3 coding sequence is TGTGCTAGTGGTGGCCGACCAGGGGCCGAGAGCGGGGAGCTGTTTTTT. Protein product: CASGGRPGAESGELFF.

The table lists this clone with a few counts. The rearrangement joins TRBV11-3 to TRBJ2-1; TRBD2 agrees at 9 bases. There are 17 residues in the CDR3. Unmatched junction bases numbered 12, after V lost 4 bases and J lost 5 bases. Germline V gene data show CDR1 as SGHNT and CDR2 as YENEEA. The CDR3 DNA is TGTGCCAGCAGCTCGCTATCCGGGACTAGCCCCCACAATGAGCAGTTCTTC. It is translated as CASSSLSGTSPHNEQFF. The full variable domain, in which reference TRBV11-3 and TRBJ2-1 provide the parts outside the CDR3, is EAGVVQSPRYKIIEKKQPVAFWCNPISGHNTLYWYLQNLGQGPELLIRYENEEAVDDSQLPKDRFSAERLKGVDSTLKIQPAELGDSAVYLCASSSLSGTSPHNEQFFGPGTRLTVL.

In this sample, this clone turned up a few times. The CDR3 reads CASSAGLAGYDTQYF. The CDR3 nucleotides read TGTGCCAGCAGCGCGGGACTAGCGGGGTATGATACGCAGTATTTT. The chain employs TRBV2 and TRBJ2-3, with 13 bases aligning to TRBD2. Germline CDR1 SNHLY, CDR2 FYNNEI. This CDR3 has 15 amino acids. J gave up 6 bases and V 6 bases, and 6 bases lay outside the gene matches.

This clone has only one observation. This chain links TRBV28 with TRBJ2-6; D call uncertain. Germline values: CDR1 MDHEN, CDR2 SYDVKM. V was cut by 7 bases and J by 0 bases, with 16 bases left in between. The CDR3 covers 17 residues. CDR3 coding DNA: TGTGCCAGCACCCTAGGACGGACGAGCTCTGGGGCCAACGTCCTGACTTTC. Its protein product is CASTLGRTSSGANVLTF.

The V gene is TRBV6-5, the J gene TRBJ2-7; 8 bases fit TRBD2. J was trimmed by 5 bases and V by 5 bases; bases with no gene match: 11. Germline V CDR1 and CDR2: MNHEY, SVGAGI. The CDR3 extends over 15 amino acids. DNA for the CDR3: TGTGCCAGCAGTATGTTAACGGGAGGGCCAAACGAGCAGTACTTC. This sequence encodes CASSMLTGGPNEQYF.

The chain combines TRBV14 with TRBJ1-6; maybe TRBD1 (6 bases). Trimming cost V 4 bases and J 1 base, with 14 bases left between them. CDR1 is SGHDN, CDR2 FVKESK, per germline. The CDR3 sequence is 17 residues long. The CDR3 spells CASSPREGGSYNSPLHF. CDR3 DNA sequence: TGTGCCAGCAGCCCTCGAGAGGGGGGATCCTATAATTCACCCCTCCACTTT.

This clone showed up many times. One end of the junction is discordant with germline, which a read error may explain. The chain is built from TRBV4-1 and TRBJ1-5, with 12 bases identical to TRBD1. The germline gives CDR1 MGHRA, CDR2 YSYEKL. CDR3 size: 16 residues. The DNA of the CDR3 is TGCGCCAGCAGCCAACGGGACAGGGGGCATCATCAACCCCAGCATTTT. Amino acid sequence: CASSQRDRGHHQPQHF.

The chain uses TRBV4-1 and TRBJ1-2, with 9 nucleotides matching TRBD1. This CDR3 is 15 amino acids long. Germline lookup yields CDR1 MGHRA and CDR2 YSYEKL. V lost 4 bases, J lost 6 bases, and 9 bases stayed unmatched. The CDR3 nucleotides read TGCGCCAGCAGCCCAGTCCCCGGACAGGGGCATGGCTACACCTTC. It codes for CASSPVPGQGHGYTF.

The gene calls are TRBV2 and TRBJ2-7; D is perhaps TRBD1 (6 bases). The CDR3 has 13 residues. Germline CDR1 SNHLY, CDR2 FYNNEI. Trimming pared 3 bases from V and 2 bases from J, leaving 8 bases between. DNA for the CDR3: TGTGCCAGCAGTGAGGGGGCCACCTACGAGCAGTACTTC. Translation: CASSEGATYEQYF.

This clone appeared a few times. The chain joins TRBV9 to TRBJ2-2, with TRBD2 matching over 12 bases. This CDR3 has 15 residues. Germline CDR1 is SGDLS and CDR2 is YYNGEE. The junction had 6 bases not matched to a gene; V was cut back by 6 bases and J by 6 bases. The CDR3 DNA is TGTGCCAGCACCCGACTAGCGGGAGTCCCCGGGGAGCTGTTTTTT. Protein product: CASTRLAGVPGELFF. Full variable domain (rest looked up from reference TRBV9 and TRBJ2-2): DSGVTQTPKHLITATGQRVTLRCSPRSGDLSVYWYQQSLDQGLQFLIQYYNGEERAKGNILERFSAQQFPDLHSELNLSSLELGDSALYFCASTRLAGVPGELFFGEGSRLTVL.

The chain joins TRBV2 to TRBJ2-2; no definite D call. The CDR3 has 14 amino acids. V gave up 4 bases and J gave up 3 bases, with 9 bases separating them. Germline CDR1 reads SNHLY; CDR2 reads FYNNEI. The CDR3 DNA is TGTGCCAGCAGTGTCGGTGGATACACCGGGGAGCTGTTTTTT. It yields the protein CASSVGGYTGELFF.

The rearrangement joins TRBV4-2 to TRBJ2-1, with D possibly matching TRBD1 (5 bases). V lost 6 bases and J 5 bases, leaving 17 bases between the germline ends. Per germline, CDR1 LGHNA and CDR2 YNFKEQ. The CDR3 has 15 residues. The CDR3 DNA reads as TGTGCCAGCAGGCAGCGAAGGACATATGACAATGAGCAGTTCTTC. Its protein is CASRQRRTYDNEQFF.

This chain connects TRBV5-1 to TRBJ2-5; unclear D gene. Germline V gives CDR1 SGHRS, CDR2 YFSETQ. There are 12 residues in the CDR3. Trimming stripped 4 bases from V and 4 bases from J, with 8 bases between. Written as DNA, the CDR3 is TGCGCCAGCAGCCCTGGCCGAGAGACCCAGTACTTC. It encodes CASSPGRETQYF.

As DNA, the CDR3 is TGTGCCAGCAGGGGACAGGCACTTAACTATGGCTACACCTTC. Protein product: CASRGQALNYGYTF. V usage is TRBV2 and J usage is TRBJ1-2, with 8 bases fitting TRBD1. V was clipped by 6 bases and J by 1 base; unmatched bases: 4. The CDR3 is 14 amino acids. Germline V gives CDR1 SNHLY, CDR2 FYNNEI.

The rearrangement links TRBV19 to TRBJ2-3; no definite D call. The ends were cut back, 5 bases at V and 6 bases at J, with 24 bases in the middle. Germline V gene lookup returns CDR1 LNHDA and CDR2 SQIVND (reference sequence). This CDR3 has 17 amino acids. CDR3 amino acids: CASSDGLRLGKMDTQYF. CDR3 nucleotide sequence: TGTGCCAGTAGTGACGGGCTGAGACTCGGTAAGATGGATACGCAGTATTTT.

Only a few counts were recorded for this clone. Germline is not matched at one junction end, which may reflect a read error. CDR3 residues: CASSLDATDTQYF. CDR3 DNA: TGTGCTAGCAGCTTAGACGCCACAGATACGCAGTATTTT. The J gene is TRBJ2-3, the V gene TRBV7-7; D ambiguous. Germline CDR1 SSHAT, CDR2 FNYEAQ (reference sequence). The CDR3 has 13 amino acids.

This clone showed up just a few times. The chain uses TRBV6-4 and TRBJ1-5; possible D gene TRBD1, 5 bases. Germline-derived CDR1 and CDR2 are MRHNA and SNTAGT. The CDR3 runs to 14 residues. V lost 8 bases and J lost 5, with 16 bases in between. As DNA, the CDR3 is TGTGCCAGCCAGCACCGGGGGTTGTATCAGCCCCAGCATTTT. It is translated as CASQHRGLYQPQHF.

This rearrangement joins TRBV29-1 to TRBJ1-1; no firm D call. The V end lost 2 bases, the J end lost 11 bases, and 12 bases lay between the germline ends. Per germline, CDR1 SQVTM and CDR2 ANQGSEA. This CDR3 contains 11 residues. For the CDR3, the DNA is TGCAGCGTTGAACGGCCCAGTCGGGCTTTCTTT. Translated, it gives CSVERPSRAFF.

This chain joins TRBV7-9 and TRBJ2-5, with D perhaps matching TRBD1 (5 bases). Trimming took 2 bases from V and 0 from J, leaving 16 bases between them. This CDR3 region has 17 residues. Germline CDR1 reads SEHNR; CDR2 reads FQNEAQ (reference sequence). The CDR3 sequence is CASSLFPGRAYQETQYF. The CDR3 DNA reads TGTGCCAGCAGCTTATTTCCCGGCAGGGCGTACCAAGAGACCCAGTACTTC.

This chain joins TRBV6-1 and TRBJ1-2; 12 nucleotides align to TRBD1. Trimming took 10 bases from V and 8 from J; bases not matched to a gene: 8. The germline CDR1 and CDR2 sequences are MNHNS and SASEGT. The CDR3 is 13 residues long. CDR3 sequence reads: CATPGQGARGYTF. The CDR3 DNA reads TGTGCCACTCCGGGACAGGGGGCGAGGGGCTACACCTTC.

This clone showed up many times. The chain couples TRBV27 to TRBJ1-1; 7 bases match TRBD1. Germline CDR1 reads MNHEY; CDR2 reads SMNVEV (reference sequence). The CDR3 has 12 amino acids. V lost 7 bases and J lost 5; bases outside the gene matches: 4. The CDR3 loop reads CASKQGGTEAFF. CDR3 in DNA: TGTGCCAGCAAGCAGGGGGGGACTGAAGCTTTCTTT.

V usage is TRBV6-5 and J usage is TRBJ1-1, with D uncertain. This CDR3 has 12 residues. Trimming removed 0 bases at V and 4 bases at J, with 3 bases between. Germline-derived CDR1 and CDR2 are MNHEY and SVGAGI. The CDR3 region is CASSYSATEAFF. The CDR3 region has the DNA TGTGCCAGCAGTTACTCTGCCACTGAAGCTTTCTTT.